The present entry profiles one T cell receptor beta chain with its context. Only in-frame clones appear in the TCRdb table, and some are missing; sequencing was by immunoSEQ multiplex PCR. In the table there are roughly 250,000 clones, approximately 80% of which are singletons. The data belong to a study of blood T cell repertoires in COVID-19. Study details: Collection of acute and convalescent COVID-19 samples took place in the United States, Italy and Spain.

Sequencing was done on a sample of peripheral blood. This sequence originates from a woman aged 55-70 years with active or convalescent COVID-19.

In DNA, the CDR3 is TGTGCCATCAGTGATCCGGGGAAGCGCACAGATACGCAGTATTTT. Its translation is CAISDPGKRTDTQYF. The chain employs TRBV10-3 and TRBJ2-3; possibly TRBD2 for D (5 bases). The V gene's germline CDR1 is ENHRY and CDR2 SYGVKD. V was cut by 3 bases and J by 1 base, with 11 bases left in between. There are 15 residues in the CDR3.